Below, 24 T cell receptor beta chains from the same sample are listed, as sequenced in a study of blood T cells in healthy people across ages. The second PCR ran roughly 6 to 12 cycles with a sample-barcoded 5' primer and J-beta primers. TCRdb re-called the 5' RACE reads through MiXCR, storing one row per CDR3 protein. The data hold about 720,000 distinct CDR3 sequences, with about a fifth observed a single time. The sequencing input was blood. The receptors here all came from an older man in good health.

This clonotype was counted at least ten times. The chain combines TRBV6-1 with TRBJ2-3, with 10 bases aligning to TRBD2. Germline V gives CDR1 MNHNS, CDR2 SASEGT. Trimming at V came to 8 bases and at J to 5 bases, leaving 10 bases not matched to a gene. The CDR3 runs 15 residues. The CDR3 DNA follows: TGTGCCAGCGATCCGGGACTAGCGTATTTAGATACGCAGTATTTT. This codes for CASDPGLAYLDTQYF.

Ten or more counts support this clonotype. The genes are TRBV20-1 and TRBJ2-1; tentatively, D is TRBD1 or TRBD2 (5 bases each). The germline CDR1 and CDR2 sequences are DFQATT and SNEGSKA (reference sequence). The CDR3 is made up of 14 amino acids. Trimming removed 1 base at V and 0 bases at J, with 7 bases between. The CDR3 sequence: CSARAGPSYNEQFF. The DNA for the CDR3 is TGCAGTGCTAGAGCGGGGCCCTCCTACAATGAGCAGTTCTTC.

This clonotype was recorded once. The gene calls are TRBV5-1 and TRBJ1-4; 11 positions agree with TRBD1. Germline V CDR1 and CDR2: SGHRS, YFSETQ. V shed 1 base, J shed 7 bases, and the junction held 6 bases outside the gene matches. The CDR3 spans 16 residues. The CDR3 sequence is CASSLSPDRGLEKLFF. DNA for the CDR3: TGCGCCAGCAGCTTGTCCCCGGACAGGGGGCTTGAAAAACTGTTTTTT.

This chain joins TRBV7-2 and TRBJ2-5; 13 nucleotides match TRBD2. Gene TRBJ2-1 matches the end of the DNA better, so the J call may be wrong. The CDR3 totals 14 residues. The germline CDR1 and CDR2 sequences are SGHTA and FQGNSA. The CDR3, as DNA: TGTGCCAGCAGACAAGGACTAGCGGGAGATGAGCAGTTCTTC. It specifies CASRQGLAGDEQFF.

Note on this clonotype: The germline gene is not matched at one end of the junction; a read error may be the cause. The chain carries TRBV11-2 and TRBJ2-2, with D possibly TRBD2 on 6 matching bases. CDR1 is SGHAT, CDR2 FQNNGV, per germline. CDR3 length: 13 amino acids. The CDR3 loop reads CATKTSNTGGLFF. CDR3 in DNA: TGTGCCACCAAGACATCGAACACCGGGGGGCTGTTTTTT.

This chain uses TRBV6-5 with TRBJ1-4; maybe TRBD1 (5 bases). The CDR3 runs to 15 residues. Germline V gene sequence: CDR1 MNHEY, CDR2 SVGAGI. V lost 2 bases and J 5 bases, leaving 12 bases between the germline ends. The CDR3 region is CASSYLGTYNEKLFF. For the CDR3, the DNA is TGTGCCAGCAGTTACCTTGGGACCTACAATGAAAAACTGTTTTTT.

V and J are TRBV5-1 and TRBJ2-1; TRBD1 matches at 7 bases. Gene TRBJ2-7 matches the end of the DNA better, so the J call may be wrong. Germline lookup yields CDR1 SGHRS and CDR2 YFSETQ. This CDR3 has 15 amino acids. Written as DNA, the CDR3 is TGCGCCAGCAGCCAAGGGACAGTGTCCCCCTACGAGCAGTACTTC. Translating gives CASSQGTVSPYEQYF.

This clonotype was seen repeatedly, ten times or more. V gene TRBV7-2 combines with J gene TRBJ1-3, with D uncertain. Trimming removed 5 bases from V and 4 bases from J, with 18 bases in between. The V gene's germline CDR1 is SGHTA and CDR2 FQGNSA. The CDR3 is 16 residues long. The chain's CDR3 is CASSPFPRPTGNTIYF. Here the CDR3 DNA reads TGTGCCAGCAGCCCGTTCCCGAGACCTACGGGAAACACCATATATTTT. Looking up the rest from reference TRBV7-2 and TRBJ1-3 gives the full variable domain: GAGVSQSPSNKVTEKGKDVELRCDPISGHTALYWYRQSLGQGLEFLIYFQGNSAPDKSGLPSDRFSAERTGGSVSTLTIQRTQQEDSAVYLCASSPFPRPTGNTIYFGEGSWLTVV.

This clonotype has a single count. CDR3: CSAYSGGFGARTDTQYF. CDR3 DNA sequence: TGCAGTGCTTACAGCGGAGGTTTTGGGGCTCGCACAGATACGCAGTATTTT. This sequence joins TRBV20-1 and TRBJ2-3; TRBD1 or TRBD2 may be the D gene (5 bases each). V lost 5 bases and J 1 base, leaving 22 bases between the germline ends. The CDR3 consists of 17 residues. Germline CDR1 is DFQATT and CDR2 is SNEGSKA (reference sequence).

This chain joins TRBV20-1 and TRBJ1-6, with 9 bases lining up with TRBD1. Germline CDR1 reads DFQATT; CDR2 reads SNEGSKA (reference sequence). The CDR3 totals 14 residues. V lost 5 bases, J lost 7 bases, and 6 bases stayed unmatched. The CDR3, as DNA: TGCAGTGCTGAAGACAGGGGGTACAATTCACCCCTCCACTTT. This codes for CSAEDRGYNSPLHF.

A note on this clonotype: The junction departs from germline at one end; a sequencing error may be responsible. The chain couples TRBV24-1 to TRBJ2-3; 11 nucleotides match TRBD1. The CDR3 spans 15 residues. Germline V gene data show CDR1 as KGHDR and CDR2 as SFDVKD. CDR3: CTTEGTGGVTDTQYF. CDR3 sequence (DNA): TGTACCACCGAGGGGACAGGGGGTGTCACAGATACGCAGTATTTT.

Many counts were recorded for this clonotype. V gene TRBV20-1 combines with J gene TRBJ2-1, with TRBD2 matching over 10 bases. CDR1 is DFQATT and CDR2 is SNEGSKA in the germline V gene (reference sequence). The V segment lost 6 bases and the J segment 4 bases; nucleotides outside the gene matches: 6. The CDR3 loop spans 14 amino acids. The CDR3 nucleotides read TGCAGTGCAATAGCGGGAGGCATATACAATGAGCAGTTCTTC. This encodes CSAIAGGIYNEQFF.

This chain's CDR3 is CSARLRSGNTIYF. The CDR3 region has the DNA TGCAGTGCTAGACTTCGGTCTGGAAACACCATATATTTT. V is TRBV20-1 and J is TRBJ1-3, with unresolved D. The germline gives CDR1 DFQATT, CDR2 SNEGSKA (reference sequence). The CDR3 spans 13 residues. V lost 2 bases and J 1 base, leaving 6 bases between the germline ends.

The chain uses TRBV12-3 or TRBV12-4 and TRBJ2-1, with TRBD1 identical over 9 bases. V was pared by 6 bases and J by 7 bases, with 10 bases of the junction left unmatched. The CDR3 extends over 15 amino acids. The CDR3, as DNA: TGTGCCAGCAGGACCGGGACAGGGTGGTTAAATGAGCAGTTCTTC. Encoded protein: CASRTGTGWLNEQFF.

This clonotype was counted between two and nine times. The chain recombines TRBV12-3 or TRBV12-4 with TRBJ2-5, with 15 positions matching TRBD2. V shed 6 bases, J shed 1 base, and the junction held 9 bases outside the gene matches. This CDR3 has 18 residues. CDR3: CASRTGTSGRLIQETQYF. The CDR3 coding sequence is TGTGCCAGCAGAACCGGGACTAGCGGGAGGCTAATCCAAGAGACCCAGTACTTC.

The sample holds a few counts of this clonotype. V is TRBV3-1 and J is TRBJ1-1; no definite D call. V lost 1 base, J lost 1 base, and 7 bases lay in between. The CDR3 spans 14 residues. Germline CDR1 LGHDT, CDR2 YNNKEL (reference sequence). CDR3 DNA: TGTGCCAGCAGCCAAGGGAGTCAGAACACTGAAGCTTTCTTT. Its translation is CASSQGSQNTEAFF. Filled out from reference TRBV3-1 and TRBJ1-1, the complete variable domain reads DTAVSQTPKYLVTQMGNDKSIKCEQNLGHDTMYWYKQDSKKFLKIMFSYNNKELIINETVPNRFSPKSPDKAHLNLHINSLELGDSAVYFCASSQGSQNTEAFFGQGTRLTVV.

This chain uses TRBV9 with TRBJ2-1; D gene ambiguous. The CDR3 length is 15 residues. The ends were cut back, 4 bases at V and 5 bases at J, with 16 bases in the middle. CDR1 is SGDLS, CDR2 YYNGEE, per germline. The CDR3 region has the DNA TGTGCCAGCAGCCAGACACCCACAGAAGACAATGAGCAGTTCTTC. This encodes CASSQTPTEDNEQFF.

V usage is TRBV11-3 and J usage is TRBJ2-1, with 8 bases lining up with TRBD2. Trimming removed 7 bases from V and 5 bases from J; junction bases left unmatched: 10. The CDR3 has 15 residues. CDR1 and CDR2 (germline): SGHNT, YENEEA. The CDR3 region is CASTSSGGFNNEQFF. CDR3 in DNA: TGTGCCAGCACCTCGTCGGGAGGGTTCAACAATGAGCAGTTCTTC.

This clonotype was detected only a few times. The chain couples TRBV5-1 to TRBJ2-5; TRBD1 matches at 7 bases. Germline-derived CDR1 and CDR2 are SGHRS and YFSETQ. V was pared by 3 bases and J by 3 bases, with 5 bases of the junction left unmatched. The CDR3 spans 14 residues. DNA for the CDR3: TGCGCCAGCAGCTCCGGGACAGACAAAGAGACCCAGTACTTC. Protein sequence: CASSSGTDKETQYF.

This clonotype showed up just a few times. The chain combines TRBV10-3 with TRBJ2-5; D may correspond to TRBD1 or TRBD2 (6 bases each). This CDR3 has 15 amino acids. Trimming removed 2 bases from V and 2 bases from J, with 12 bases in between. Germline V gene sequence: CDR1 ENHRY, CDR2 SYGVKD. The CDR3 here is CAISERGPTQETQYF. The CDR3 DNA is TGTGCCATCAGTGAGCGGGGGCCAACTCAAGAGACCCAGTACTTC.

The chain recombines TRBV11-2 with TRBJ2-5; D is ambiguous. The CDR3 consists of 14 residues. The V end lost 2 bases, the J end lost 0 bases, and 7 bases lay between the germline ends. Germline V gene data show CDR1 as SGHAT and CDR2 as FQNNGV. The CDR3 coding sequence is TGTGCCAGCAGCTTATTTGGAAACCAAGAGACCCAGTACTTC. This translates into CASSLFGNQETQYF. The full variable domain, its missing parts supplied by reference TRBV11-2 and TRBJ2-5, is EAGVAQSPRYKIIEKRQSVAFWCNPISGHATLYWYQQILGQGPKLLIQFQNNGVVDDSQLPKDRFSAERLKGVDSTLKIQPAKLEDSAVYLCASSLFGNQETQYFGPGTRLLVL.

The V call is TRBV3-1, the J call TRBJ2-1; no reliable D call. The germline gives CDR1 LGHDT, CDR2 YNNKEL (reference sequence). The CDR3 loop spans 15 amino acids. The ends were cut back, 6 bases at V and 5 bases at J, with 17 bases in the middle. The DNA for the CDR3 is TGTGCCAGCAGTCCTACAGCTACAACCCACAATGAGCAGTTCTTC. Translation: CASSPTATTHNEQFF.

The CDR3 DNA reads as TGCAGTGCTAGAGACCCGGGACAGGGGAACTACGAGCAGTACTTC. It codes for CSARDPGQGNYEQYF. This rearrangement joins TRBV20-1 to TRBJ2-7; 10 bases are shared with TRBD1. Germline V gene data show CDR1 as DFQATT and CDR2 as SNEGSKA (reference sequence). Trimming took 0 bases from V and 3 from J; bases not matched to a gene: 5. The CDR3 is 15 residues long.

This clonotype was seen a handful of times. The genes are TRBV6-6 and TRBJ1-5; D gene uncertain. The V end lost 4 bases, the J end lost 2 bases, and 6 bases lay between the germline ends. Germline lookup yields CDR1 MNHNY and CDR2 SVGAGI (reference sequence). The CDR3 length is 13 residues. The chain's CDR3 is CASSWSGNQPQHF. CDR3 nucleotide sequence: TGTGCCAGCAGTTGGAGTGGCAATCAGCCCCAGCATTTT.